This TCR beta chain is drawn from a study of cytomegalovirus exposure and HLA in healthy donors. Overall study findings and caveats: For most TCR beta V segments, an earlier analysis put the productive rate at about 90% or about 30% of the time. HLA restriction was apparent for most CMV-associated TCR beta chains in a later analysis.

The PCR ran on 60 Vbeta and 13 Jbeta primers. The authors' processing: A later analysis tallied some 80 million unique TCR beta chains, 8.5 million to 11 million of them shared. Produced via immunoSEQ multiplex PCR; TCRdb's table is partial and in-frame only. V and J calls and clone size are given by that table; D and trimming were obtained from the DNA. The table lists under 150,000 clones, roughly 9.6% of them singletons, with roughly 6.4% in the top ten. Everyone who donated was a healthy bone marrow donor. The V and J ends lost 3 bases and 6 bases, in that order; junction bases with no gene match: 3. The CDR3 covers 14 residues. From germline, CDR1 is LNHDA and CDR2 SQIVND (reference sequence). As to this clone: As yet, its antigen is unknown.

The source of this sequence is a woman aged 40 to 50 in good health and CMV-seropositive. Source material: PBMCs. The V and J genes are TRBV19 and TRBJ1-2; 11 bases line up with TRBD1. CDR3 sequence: CASSIGQGADGYTF. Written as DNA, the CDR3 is TGTGCCAGTAGTATTGGACAGGGGGCGGATGGCTACACCTTC.